This T cell receptor (beta chain) was captured by sequencing in a study of control samples from healthy donors and cancer patients. V dropped 2 bases and J dropped 1 base, with 14 bases sitting between them. The germline CDR1 and CDR2 sequences are LNHDA and SQIVND (reference sequence). This CDR3 is 16 amino acids long. Measured with immunoSEQ multiplex PCR; TCRdb has only the in-frame clones, and not every one. The sample contains roughly 120,000 clones, 75% to 90% of which appear only once. This receptor was obtained from a woman between 50 and 59 years old in good health. The sample taken for sequencing was blood. This chain uses TRBV19 with TRBJ1-1, with D possibly matching TRBD1 (5 bases). The CDR3 DNA is TGTGCCAGTAGTATAAAGCACGGAGGACAGAACACTGAAGCTTTCTTT. This encodes CASSIKHGGQNTEAFF.